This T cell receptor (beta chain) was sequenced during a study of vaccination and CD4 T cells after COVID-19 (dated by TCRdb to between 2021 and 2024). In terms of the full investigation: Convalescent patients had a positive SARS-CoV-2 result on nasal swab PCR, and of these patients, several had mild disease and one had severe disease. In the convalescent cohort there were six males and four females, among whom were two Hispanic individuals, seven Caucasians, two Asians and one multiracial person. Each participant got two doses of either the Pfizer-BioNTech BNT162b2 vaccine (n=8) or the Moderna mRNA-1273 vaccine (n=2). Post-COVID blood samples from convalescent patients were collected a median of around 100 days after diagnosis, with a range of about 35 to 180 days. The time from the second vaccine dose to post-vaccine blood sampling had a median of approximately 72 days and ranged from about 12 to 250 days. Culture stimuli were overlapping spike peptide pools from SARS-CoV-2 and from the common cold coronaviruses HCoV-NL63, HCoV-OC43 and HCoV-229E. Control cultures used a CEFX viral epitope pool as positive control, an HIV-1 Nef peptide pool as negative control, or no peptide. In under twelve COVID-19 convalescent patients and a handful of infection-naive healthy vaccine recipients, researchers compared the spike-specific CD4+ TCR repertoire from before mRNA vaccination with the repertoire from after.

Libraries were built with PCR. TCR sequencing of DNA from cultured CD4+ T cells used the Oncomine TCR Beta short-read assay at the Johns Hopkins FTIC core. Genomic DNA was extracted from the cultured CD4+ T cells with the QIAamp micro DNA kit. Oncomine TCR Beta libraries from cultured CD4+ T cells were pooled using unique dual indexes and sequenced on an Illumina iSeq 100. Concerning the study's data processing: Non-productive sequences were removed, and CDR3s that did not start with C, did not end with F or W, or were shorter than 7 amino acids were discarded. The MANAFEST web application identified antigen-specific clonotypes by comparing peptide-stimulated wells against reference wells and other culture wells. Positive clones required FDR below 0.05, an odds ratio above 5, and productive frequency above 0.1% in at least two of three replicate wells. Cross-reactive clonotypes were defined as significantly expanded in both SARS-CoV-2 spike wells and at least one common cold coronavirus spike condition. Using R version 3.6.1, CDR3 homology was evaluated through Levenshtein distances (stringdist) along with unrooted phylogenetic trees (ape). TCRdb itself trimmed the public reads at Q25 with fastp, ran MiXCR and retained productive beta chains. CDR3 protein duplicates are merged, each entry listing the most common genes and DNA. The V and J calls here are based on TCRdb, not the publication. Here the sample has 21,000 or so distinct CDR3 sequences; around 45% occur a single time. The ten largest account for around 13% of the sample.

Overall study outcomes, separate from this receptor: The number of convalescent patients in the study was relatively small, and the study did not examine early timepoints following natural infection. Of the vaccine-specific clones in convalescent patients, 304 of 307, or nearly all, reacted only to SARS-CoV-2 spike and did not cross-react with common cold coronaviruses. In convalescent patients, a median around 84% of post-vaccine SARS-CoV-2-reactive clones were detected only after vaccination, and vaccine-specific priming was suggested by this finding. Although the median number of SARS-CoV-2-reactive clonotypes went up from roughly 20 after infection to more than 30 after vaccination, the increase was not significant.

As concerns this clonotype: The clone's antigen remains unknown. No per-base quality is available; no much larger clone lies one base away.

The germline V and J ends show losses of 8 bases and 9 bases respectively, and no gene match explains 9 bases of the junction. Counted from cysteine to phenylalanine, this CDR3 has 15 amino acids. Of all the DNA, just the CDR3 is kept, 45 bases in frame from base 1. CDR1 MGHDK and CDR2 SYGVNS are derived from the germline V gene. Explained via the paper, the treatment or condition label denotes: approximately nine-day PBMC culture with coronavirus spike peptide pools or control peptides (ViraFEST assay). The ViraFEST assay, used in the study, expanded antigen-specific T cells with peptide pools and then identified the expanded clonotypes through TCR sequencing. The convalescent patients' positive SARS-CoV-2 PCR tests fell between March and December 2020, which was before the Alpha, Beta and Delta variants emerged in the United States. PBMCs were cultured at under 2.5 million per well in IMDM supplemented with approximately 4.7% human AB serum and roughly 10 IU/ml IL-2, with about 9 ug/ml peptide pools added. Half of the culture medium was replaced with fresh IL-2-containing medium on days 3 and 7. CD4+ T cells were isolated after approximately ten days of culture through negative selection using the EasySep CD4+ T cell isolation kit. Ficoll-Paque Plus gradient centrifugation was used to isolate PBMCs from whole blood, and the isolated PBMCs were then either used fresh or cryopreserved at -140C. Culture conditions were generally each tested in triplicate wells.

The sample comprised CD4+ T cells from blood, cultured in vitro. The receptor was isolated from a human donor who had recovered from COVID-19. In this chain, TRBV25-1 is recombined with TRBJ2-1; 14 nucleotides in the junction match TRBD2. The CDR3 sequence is CASCRTSGGPGEQFF. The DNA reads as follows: TGTGCCAGCTGCAGGACTAGCGGGGGGCCCGGTGAGCAGTTCTTC.